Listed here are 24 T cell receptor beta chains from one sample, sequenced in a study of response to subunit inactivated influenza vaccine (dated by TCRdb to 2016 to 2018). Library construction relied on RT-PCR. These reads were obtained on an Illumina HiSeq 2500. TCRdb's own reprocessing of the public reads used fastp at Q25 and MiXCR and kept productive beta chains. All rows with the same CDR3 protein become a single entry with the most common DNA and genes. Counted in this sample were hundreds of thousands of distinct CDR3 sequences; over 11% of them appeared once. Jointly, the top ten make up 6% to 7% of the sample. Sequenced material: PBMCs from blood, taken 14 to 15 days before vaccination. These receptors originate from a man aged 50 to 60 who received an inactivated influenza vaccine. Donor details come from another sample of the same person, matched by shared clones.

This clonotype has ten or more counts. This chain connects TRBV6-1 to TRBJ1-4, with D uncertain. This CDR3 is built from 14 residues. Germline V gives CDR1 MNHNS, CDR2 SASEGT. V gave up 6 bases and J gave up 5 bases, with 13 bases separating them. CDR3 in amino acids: CASRQHGSNEKLFF. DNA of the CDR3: TGTGCCAGCAGACAACACGGAAGCAATGAAAAACTGTTTTTT.

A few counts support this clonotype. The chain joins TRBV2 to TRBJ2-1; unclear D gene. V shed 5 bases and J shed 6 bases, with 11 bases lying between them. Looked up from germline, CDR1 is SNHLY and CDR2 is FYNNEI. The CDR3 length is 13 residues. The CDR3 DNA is TGTGCCAGCAGTCCACCAGTCCGCAATGAGCAGTTCTTC. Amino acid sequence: CASSPPVRNEQFF.

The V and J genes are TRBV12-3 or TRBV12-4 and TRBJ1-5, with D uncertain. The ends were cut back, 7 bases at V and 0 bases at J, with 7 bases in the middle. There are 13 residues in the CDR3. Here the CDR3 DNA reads TGTGCCAGCACCTTGGATAGCAATCAGCCCCAGCATTTT. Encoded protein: CASTLDSNQPQHF.

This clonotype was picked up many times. This CDR3 is CASSLNVGATTYEQYF. CDR3 nucleotides: TGCGCCAGCAGCTTGAATGTAGGGGCGACAACCTACGAGCAGTACTTC. The V call is TRBV5-1, the J call TRBJ2-7; the D gene is possibly TRBD1 (5 bases). In germline, CDR1 is SGHRS, CDR2 YFSETQ. The CDR3 sequence is 16 residues long. The V end was cut by 1 base, the J end by 2 bases, with 16 bases between.

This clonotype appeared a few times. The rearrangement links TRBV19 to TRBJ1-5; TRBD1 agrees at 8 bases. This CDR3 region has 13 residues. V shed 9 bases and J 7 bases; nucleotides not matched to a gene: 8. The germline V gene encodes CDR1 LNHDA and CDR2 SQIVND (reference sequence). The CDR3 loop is CASNGQGVQPQHF. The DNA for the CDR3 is TGTGCCAGCAACGGACAGGGCGTCCAGCCCCAGCATTTT.

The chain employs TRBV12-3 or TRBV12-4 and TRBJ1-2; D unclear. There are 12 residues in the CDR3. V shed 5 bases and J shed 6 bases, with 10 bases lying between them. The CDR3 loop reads CASSGEVDGYTF. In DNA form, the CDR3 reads TGTGCCAGCAGTGGAGAGGTGGATGGCTACACCTTC.

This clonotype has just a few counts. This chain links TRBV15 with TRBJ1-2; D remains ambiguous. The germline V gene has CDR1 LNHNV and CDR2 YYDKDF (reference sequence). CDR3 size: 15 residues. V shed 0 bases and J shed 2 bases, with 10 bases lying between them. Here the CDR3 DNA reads TGTGCCACCAGCAGAGAGTCGATCGGGAACTATGGCTACACCTTC. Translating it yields CATSRESIGNYGYTF.

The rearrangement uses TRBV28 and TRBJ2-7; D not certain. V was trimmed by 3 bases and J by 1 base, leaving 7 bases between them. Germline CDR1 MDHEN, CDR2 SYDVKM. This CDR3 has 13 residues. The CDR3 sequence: CASSFYASYEQYF. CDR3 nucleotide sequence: TGTGCCAGCAGTTTTTACGCTTCCTACGAGCAGTACTTC.

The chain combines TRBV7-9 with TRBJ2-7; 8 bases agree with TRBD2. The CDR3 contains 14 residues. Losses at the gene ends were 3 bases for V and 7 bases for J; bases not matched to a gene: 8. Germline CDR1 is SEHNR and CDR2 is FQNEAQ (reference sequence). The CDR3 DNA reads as TGTGCCAGCAGCTTGAGCGGGAGATGCGAAGAGCAGTACTTC. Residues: CASSLSGRCEEQYF.

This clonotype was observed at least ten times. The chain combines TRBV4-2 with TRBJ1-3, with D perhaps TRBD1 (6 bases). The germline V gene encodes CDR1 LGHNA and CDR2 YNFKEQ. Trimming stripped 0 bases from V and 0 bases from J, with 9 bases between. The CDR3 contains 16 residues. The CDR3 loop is CASSQEDSSSGNTIYF. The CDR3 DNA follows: TGTGCCAGCAGCCAAGAGGACAGCAGCTCTGGAAACACCATATATTTT.

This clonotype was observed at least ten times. CDR3 bases: TGCAGCGTTGGACAGGGAAGATCAACTAATGAAAAACTGTTTTTT. It is translated as CSVGQGRSTNEKLFF. The rearrangement uses TRBV29-1 and TRBJ1-4, with 7 bases identical to TRBD1. Germline V gene data show CDR1 as SQVTM and CDR2 as ANQGSEA. The CDR3 sequence is 15 residues long. Trimming cost V 4 bases and J 0 bases; bases outside gene matches: 5. The full variable domain, completed using reference TRBV29-1 and TRBJ1-4, is SAVISQKPSRDICQRGTSLTIQCQVDSQVTMMFWYRQQPGQSLTLIATANQGSEATYESGFVIDKFPISRPNLTFSTLTVSNMSPEDSSIYLCSVGQGRSTNEKLFFGSGTQLSVL.

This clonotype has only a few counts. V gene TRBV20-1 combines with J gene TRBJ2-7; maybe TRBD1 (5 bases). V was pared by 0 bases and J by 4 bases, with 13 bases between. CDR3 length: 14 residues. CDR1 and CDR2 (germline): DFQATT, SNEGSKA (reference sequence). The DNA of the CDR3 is TGCAGTGCTAGAGATCCGGGCAGGGTTTACGAGCAGTACTTC. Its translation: CSARDPGRVYEQYF.

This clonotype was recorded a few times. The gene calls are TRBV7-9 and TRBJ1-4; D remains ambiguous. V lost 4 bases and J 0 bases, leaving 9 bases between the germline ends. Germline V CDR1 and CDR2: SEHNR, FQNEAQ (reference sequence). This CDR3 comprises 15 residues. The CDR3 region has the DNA TGTGCCAGCAGCTCGAGACGAGCAACTAATGAAAAACTGTTTTTT. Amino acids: CASSSRRATNEKLFF.

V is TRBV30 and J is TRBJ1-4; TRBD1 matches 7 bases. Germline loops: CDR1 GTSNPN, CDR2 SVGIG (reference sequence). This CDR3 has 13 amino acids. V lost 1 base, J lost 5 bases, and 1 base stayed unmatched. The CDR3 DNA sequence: TGTGCCTGGAGTGGGGACAGAAATGAAAAACTGTTTTTT. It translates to CAWSGDRNEKLFF.

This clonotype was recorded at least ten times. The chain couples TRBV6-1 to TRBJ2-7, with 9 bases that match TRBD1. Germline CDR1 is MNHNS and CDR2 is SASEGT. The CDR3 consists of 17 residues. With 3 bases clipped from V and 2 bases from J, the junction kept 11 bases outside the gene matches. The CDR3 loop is CASSDLTGTGNPYEQYF. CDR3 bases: TGTGCCAGCAGTGACCTGACCGGGACAGGGAATCCCTACGAGCAGTACTTC.

The DNA for the CDR3 is TGTGCCAGCATATGGACAAACTATGGCTACACCTTC. The encoded protein is CASIWTNYGYTF. The genes are TRBV9 and TRBJ1-2; TRBD1 might be the D (5 bases). The CDR3 contains 12 residues. CDR1 and CDR2 from the germline V gene are SGDLS and YYNGEE. V was clipped by 6 bases and J by 2 bases, with 8 bases between them.

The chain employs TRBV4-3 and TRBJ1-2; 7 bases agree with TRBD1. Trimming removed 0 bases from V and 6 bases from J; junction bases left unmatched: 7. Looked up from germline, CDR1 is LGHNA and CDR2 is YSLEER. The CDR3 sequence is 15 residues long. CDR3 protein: CASSQELKTGDGYTF. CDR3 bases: TGCGCCAGCAGCCAAGAACTGAAAACAGGGGATGGCTACACCTTC.

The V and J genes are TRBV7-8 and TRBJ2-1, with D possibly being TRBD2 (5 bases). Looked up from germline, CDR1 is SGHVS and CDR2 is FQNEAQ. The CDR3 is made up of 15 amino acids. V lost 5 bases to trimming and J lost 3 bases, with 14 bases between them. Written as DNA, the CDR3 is TGTGCCAGCAGCCCAATAGCGAATCTCTACAATGAGCAGTTCTTC. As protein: CASSPIANLYNEQFF. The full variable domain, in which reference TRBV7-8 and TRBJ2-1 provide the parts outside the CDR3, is GAGVSQSPRYKVAKRGQDVALRCDPISGHVSLFWYQQALGQGPEFLTYFQNEAQLDKSGLPSDRFFAERPEGSVSTLKIQRTQQEDSAVYLCASSPIANLYNEQFFGPGTRLTVL.

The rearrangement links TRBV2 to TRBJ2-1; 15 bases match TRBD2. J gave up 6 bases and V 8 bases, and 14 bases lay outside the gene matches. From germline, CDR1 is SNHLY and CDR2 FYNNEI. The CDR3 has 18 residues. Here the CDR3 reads CASCSVTGLAGGVNEQFF. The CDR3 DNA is TGTGCCAGCTGTTCAGTGACCGGACTAGCGGGGGGGGTCAATGAGCAGTTCTTC.

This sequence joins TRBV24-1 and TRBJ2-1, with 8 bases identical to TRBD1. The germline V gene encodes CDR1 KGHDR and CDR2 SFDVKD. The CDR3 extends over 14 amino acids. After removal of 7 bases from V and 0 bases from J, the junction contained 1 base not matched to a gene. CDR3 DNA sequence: TGTGCCACCAGGGACAGGGACTCCTACAATGAGCAGTTCTTC. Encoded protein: CATRDRDSYNEQFF.

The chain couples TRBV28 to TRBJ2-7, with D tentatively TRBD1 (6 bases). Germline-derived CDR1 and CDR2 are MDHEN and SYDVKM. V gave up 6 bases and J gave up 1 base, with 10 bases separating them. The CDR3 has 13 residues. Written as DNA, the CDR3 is TGTGCCAGCAGGTCCGGGACATCCTACGAGCAGTACTTC. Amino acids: CASRSGTSYEQYF.

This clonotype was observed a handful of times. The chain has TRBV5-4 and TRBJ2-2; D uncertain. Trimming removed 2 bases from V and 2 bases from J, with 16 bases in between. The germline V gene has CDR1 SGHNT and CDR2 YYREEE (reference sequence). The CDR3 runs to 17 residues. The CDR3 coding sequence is TGTGCCAGCAGCTTTAACCCCCGCAGCGACAACACCGGGGAGCTGTTTTTT. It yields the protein CASSFNPRSDNTGELFF. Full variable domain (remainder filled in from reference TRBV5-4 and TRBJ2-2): ETGVTQSPTHLIKTRGQQVTLRCSSQSGHNTVSWYQQALGQGPQFIFQYYREEENGRGNFPPRFSGLQFPNYSSELNVNALELDDSALYLCASSFNPRSDNTGELFFGEGSRLTVL.

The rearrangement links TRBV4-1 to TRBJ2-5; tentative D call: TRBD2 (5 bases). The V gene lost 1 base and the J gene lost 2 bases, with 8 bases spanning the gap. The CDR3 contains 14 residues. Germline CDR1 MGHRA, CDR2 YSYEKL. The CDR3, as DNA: TGCGCCAGCAGCCAAGCCACGGGACAAGAGACCCAGTACTTC. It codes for CASSQATGQETQYF.

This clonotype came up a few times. CDR3 residues: CASSLDGTVSYNEQFF. In DNA, the CDR3 is TGTGCCAGCAGCCTGGATGGGACAGTCTCCTACAATGAGCAGTTCTTC. This chain uses TRBV12-3 or TRBV12-4 with TRBJ2-1; 7 bases map to TRBD1. The CDR3 spans 16 residues. V dropped 6 bases and J dropped 0; count of bases not matched to a gene: 8.